The rows below give T cell receptor beta chains drawn from one sample of a study of shared clonotypes between healthy human individuals. The assay was immunoSEQ multiplex PCR, and TCRdb's table has in-frame clones only and misses some. Among some 1.5 million clones listed, roughly 97% were seen once. The sample consisted of naive CD4+ T cells sorted from blood. The receptor set was obtained from a man under 40 in good health. CDR3s include the opening cysteine and the closing phenylalanine or tryptophan. A D gene is named only where the DNA matches it firmly. Size tells how often a clone was seen (once, few, many) or the class of an expanded clone, and some rows leave it out.

j_gene	v_gene	d_gene	abundance	CDR3aa	CDR3nt
TRBJ2-7	TRBV13	.	once	CASSLPGSSYEQYF	TGTGCCAGCAGCTTACCGGGCTCCAGTTACGAGCAGTACTTC
TRBJ2-1	TRBV6-6	.	.	CASRSGEVDEQFF	TGTGCCAGCAGGTCGGGAGAGGTCGATGAGCAGTTCTTC
TRBJ2-7	TRBV6-5	.	.	CASSYLFGGYYEQYF	TGTGCCAGCAGTTATTTGTTTGGAGGATACTACGAGCAGTACTTC
TRBJ2-7	TRBV10-2	.	.	CASSAGGTRGESEQYF	TGCGCCAGCAGTGCAGGGGGGACAAGGGGCGAGTCCGAGCAGTACTTC
TRBJ2-3	TRBV28	TRBD2	.	CASSVTSGRFADTQYF	TGTGCCAGCAGTGTGACTAGCGGGAGATTCGCAGATACGCAGTATTTT
TRBJ1-4	TRBV7-2	.	.	CASSSGEKLFF	TGTGCCAGCAGCTCGGGTGAAAAACTGTTTTTT
TRBJ2-3	TRBV5-5	TRBD2	.	CASSLRLAGTDTQYF	TGTGCCAGCAGCCTCCGGCTAGCGGGGACAGATACGCAGTATTTT
TRBJ2-1	TRBV5-1	.	.	CASSLALPLDEQFF	TGCGCCAGCAGCTTGGCTCTGCCCTTGGATGAGCAGTTCTTC
TRBJ2-7	TRBV7-2	TRBD1	.	CASTRSGGGEQYF	TGTGCCAGCACCAGGTCAGGGGGCGGCGAGCAGTACTTC
TRBJ2-2	TRBV7-2	.	.	CASSLASLGLFF	TGTGCCAGCAGCTTAGCTTCCTTGGGGCTGTTTTTT
TRBJ1-2	TRBV5-1	.	.	CASSKSPNSDYGYTF	TGCGCCAGCAGCAAAAGTCCTAATAGTGACTATGGCTACACCTTC
TRBJ1-5	TRBV7-3	.	.	CASSLNGYGNQPQHF	TGTGCCAGCAGCTTAAATGGGTACGGCAATCAGCCCCAGCATTTT
TRBJ2-2	TRBV18	TRBD1	.	CASSPLARTGANTGELFF	TGTGCCAGCTCACCTCTCGCAAGGACAGGGGCGAACACCGGGGAGCTGTTTTTT
TRBJ2-2	TRBV6-1	.	once	CASKPGMNTGELFF	TGTGCCAGCAAGCCAGGGATGAACACCGGGGAGCTGTTTTTT
TRBJ2-5	TRBV5-1	.	.	CASSLVAGRGQETQYF	TGCGCCAGCAGCTTGGTGGCGGGGCGAGGGCAAGAGACCCAGTACTTC
TRBJ2-2	TRBV16	.	.	CASSQWSDLVHTGELFF	TGTGCCAGCAGCCAATGGTCGGACTTGGTTCACACCGGGGAGCTGTTTTTT
TRBJ2-1	TRBV23-1	TRBD1	.	CASVLFPGPGQLGFF	TGCGCCAGCGTTCTGTTCCCAGGCCCGGGACAGCTGGGATTCTTC
TRBJ2-3	TRBV27	.	.	CASSLSTGFADTQYF	TGTGCCAGCAGTTTATCGACCGGATTTGCAGATACGCAGTATTTT
TRBJ2-7	TRBV5-6	.	.	CASSWGGGSYEQYF	TGTGCCAGCAGCTGGGGCGGCGGATCCTACGAGCAGTACTTC
TRBJ2-7	TRBV10-3	.	.	CAISAGNTYEQYF	TGTGCCATCAGCGCCGGGAACACCTACGAGCAGTACTTC
TRBJ2-3	TRBV25-1	.	.	CASSPVGGGGDTQYF	TGTGCCAGCAGCCCGGTGGGGGGAGGAGGAGATACGCAGTATTTT
TRBJ2-7	TRBV5-8	TRBD1	.	CASSPIPGGSHEQYF	TGTGCCAGCAGCCCAATCCCAGGGGGCTCCCACGAGCAGTACTTC
TRBJ2-1	TRBV6-6	.	.	CASTGRGNNEQFF	TGTGCCAGCACGGGCAGGGGAAACAATGAGCAGTTCTTC
TRBJ2-1	TRBV11-2	TRBD2	.	CASSLDTRLAGVGYNEQFF	TGTGCCAGCAGCTTAGATACCAGACTAGCGGGAGTAGGATACAATGAGCAGTTCTTC
TRBJ2-2	TRBV10-3	TRBD2	.	CAISGGLALSELFF	TGTGCCATCAGTGGGGGACTAGCCCTATCCGAGCTGTTTTTT
TRBJ2-5	TRBV7-9	TRBD2	.	CASSSSGQETQYF	TGTGCCAGCAGCTCTAGCGGACAAGAGACCCAGTACTTC
TRBJ2-3	TRBV5-1	TRBD1	once	CASSRHPGQGTQSGLDTQYF	TGCGCCAGCAGCCGACACCCGGGACAGGGAACCCAGTCGGGTTTAGATACGCAGTATTTT
TRBJ2-5	TRBV7-3	TRBD2	.	CASSIGTSGKETQYF	TGTGCCAGCAGCATCGGGACTAGCGGAAAAGAGACCCAGTACTTC
TRBJ2-2	TRBV18	.	.	CASSANPKGPNTGELFF	TGTGCCAGCTCGGCAAACCCCAAGGGGCCGAACACCGGGGAGCTGTTTTTT
TRBJ2-6	TRBV19	TRBD2	.	CASSIRLGGLAANVLTF	TGTGCCAGCAGTATAAGGTTAGGGGGACTAGCGGCCAACGTCCTGACTTTC
TRBJ2-5	TRBV11-2	.	.	CASSLGQRKRQETQYF	TGTGCCAGCAGCTTAGGCCAGAGGAAGCGGCAAGAGACCCAGTACTTC
TRBJ2-7	TRBV11-3	.	.	CASSLNSQYYEQYF	TGTGCCAGCAGCTTAAATAGTCAGTACTACGAGCAGTACTTC
TRBJ2-7	TRBV6-6	.	.	CASSYRDTAYEQYF	TGTGCCAGCAGTTACCGGGACACCGCCTACGAGCAGTACTTC
TRBJ1-1	TRBV30	.	.	CAWRARRNTEAFF	TGTGCCTGGAGGGCGCGGAGGAACACTGAAGCTTTCTTT
TRBJ1-2	TRBV5-5	.	.	CASSLGAVGGYTF	TGTGCCAGCAGCTTGGGGGCCGTCGGGGGCTACACCTTC
TRBJ2-4	TRBV6-5	.	.	CASRAGAANIQYF	TGTGCCTCCCGGGCAGGGGCAGCGAACATTCAGTACTTC
TRBJ1-5	TRBV6-1	TRBD1	.	CASRLLPQGAGPQHF	TGTGCCAGCAGGTTACTCCCTCAGGGGGCCGGGCCCCAGCATTTT
TRBJ2-1	TRBV4-1	.	.	CASSQEGNGPSSYNEQFF	TGCGCCAGCAGCCAAGAAGGGAACGGACCGAGCTCCTACAATGAGCAGTTCTTC
TRBJ2-5	TRBV2	TRBD1	.	CASSLTGETQYF	TGTGCCAGCAGCCTGACAGGGGAGACCCAGTACTTC
TRBJ1-5	TRBV19	.	.	CASSLGASNQPQHF	TGTGCCAGTAGTTTGGGGGCTAGCAATCAGCCCCAGCATTTT
TRBJ2-1	TRBV27	.	.	CASSFGTRNTGNEQFF	TGTGCCAGCAGTTTTGGGACCAGAAATACGGGAAATGAGCAGTTCTTC
TRBJ2-1	TRBV7-8	TRBD2	.	CASSWAGGDEQFF	TGTGCCAGCAGCTGGGCGGGAGGTGATGAGCAGTTCTTC
TRBJ2-7	TRBV7-2	.	once	CASSLDGSYEQYF	TGTGCCAGCAGCCTCGACGGATCCTACGAGCAGTACTTC
TRBJ1-5	TRBV21-1	.	.	CASSAGHCNQPQHF	TGTGCCAGCAGCGCTGGACACTGCAATCAGCCCCAGCATTTT
TRBJ2-5	TRBV14	.	.	CASSQTRASPKETQYF	TGTGCCAGCAGCCAGACCCGGGCCAGCCCTAAAGAGACCCAGTACTTC
TRBJ2-7	TRBV2	.	.	CASSNYGGYEQYF	TGTGCCAGCAGTAACTACGGGGGCTACGAGCAGTACTTC
TRBJ2-1	TRBV9	TRBD2	.	CASSLTSGSADEQFF	TGTGCCAGCAGCCTAACTAGCGGGAGTGCCGATGAGCAGTTCTTC
TRBJ1-3	TRBV7-6	TRBD1	.	CASSPDTGGYGNTIYF	TGTGCCAGCAGCCCAGATACAGGGGGTTATGGAAACACCATATATTTT
TRBJ2-7	TRBV10-3	TRBD2	once	CAISGDSGRFYEQYF	TGTGCCATCAGTGGTGATAGCGGGAGGTTTTACGAGCAGTACTTC
TRBJ2-5	TRBV7-9	.	.	CASSLQETQYF	TGTGCCAGCAGCCTGCAAGAGACCCAGTACTTC
TRBJ2-1	TRBV5-1	.	.	CASSFLRGGDEQFF	TGCGCCAGCAGCTTTTTGCGGGGTGGCGATGAGCAGTTCTTC
TRBJ2-1	TRBV14	.	.	CASSHGFLSSYNEQFF	TGTGCCAGCAGCCATGGATTCTTAAGCTCCTACAATGAGCAGTTCTTC